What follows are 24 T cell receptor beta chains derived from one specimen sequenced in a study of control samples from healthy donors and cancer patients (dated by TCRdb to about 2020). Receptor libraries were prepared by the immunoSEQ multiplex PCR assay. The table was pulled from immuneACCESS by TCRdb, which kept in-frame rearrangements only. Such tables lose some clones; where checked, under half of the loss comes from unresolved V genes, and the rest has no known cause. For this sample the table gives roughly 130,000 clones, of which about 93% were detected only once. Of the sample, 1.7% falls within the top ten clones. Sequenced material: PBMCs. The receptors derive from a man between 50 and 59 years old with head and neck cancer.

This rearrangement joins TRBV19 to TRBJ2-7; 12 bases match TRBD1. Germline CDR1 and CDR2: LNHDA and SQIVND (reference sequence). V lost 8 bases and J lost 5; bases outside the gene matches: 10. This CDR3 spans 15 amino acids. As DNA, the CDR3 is TGTGCCAGTGGACCGACCGGGACAGGGGGCCACGAGCAGTACTTC. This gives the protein CASGPTGTGGHEQYF. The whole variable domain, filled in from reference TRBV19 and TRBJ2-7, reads DGGITQSPKYLFRKEGQNVTLSCEQNLNHDAMYWYRQDPGQGLRLIYYSQIVNDFQKGDIAEGYSVSREKKESFPLTVTSAQKNPTAFYLCASGPTGTGGHEQYFGPGTRLTVT.

CDR3 nucleotides: TGTGCCAGCAGCTTGGTCGGGGCCGGAAACACCATATATTTT. Translation: CASSLVGAGNTIYF. This chain joins TRBV5-6 and TRBJ1-3; a possible D gene is TRBD1 (5 bases). Trimming took off 0 bases at V and 4 bases at J, with 8 bases between the two ends. Per the germline V gene, CDR1 is SGHDT and CDR2 is YYEEEE. CDR3 size: 14 residues.

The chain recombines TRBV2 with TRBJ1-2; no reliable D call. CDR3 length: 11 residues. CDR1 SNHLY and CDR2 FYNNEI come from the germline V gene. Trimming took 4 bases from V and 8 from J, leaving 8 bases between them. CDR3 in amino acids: CASSGDHGYTF. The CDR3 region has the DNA TGTGCCAGCAGTGGGGATCACGGCTACACCTTC.

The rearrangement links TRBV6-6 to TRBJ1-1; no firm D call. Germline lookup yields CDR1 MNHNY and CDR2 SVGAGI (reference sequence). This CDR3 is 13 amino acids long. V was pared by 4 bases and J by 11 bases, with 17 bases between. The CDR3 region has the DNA TGTGCCAGCAGTTGGGAGGGCTGGGCTAGGGCTTTCTTT. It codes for CASSWEGWARAFF.

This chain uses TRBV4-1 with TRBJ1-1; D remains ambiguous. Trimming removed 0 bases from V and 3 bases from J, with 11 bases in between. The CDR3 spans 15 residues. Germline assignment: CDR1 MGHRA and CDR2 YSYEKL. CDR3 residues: CASSQDLGPDTEAFF. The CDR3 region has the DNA TGCGCCAGCAGCCAAGATCTCGGGCCGGACACTGAAGCTTTCTTT.

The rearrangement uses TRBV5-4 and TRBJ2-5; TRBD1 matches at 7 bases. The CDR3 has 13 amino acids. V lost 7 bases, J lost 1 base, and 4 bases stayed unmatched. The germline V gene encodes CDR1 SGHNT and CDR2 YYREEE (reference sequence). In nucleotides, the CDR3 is TGTGCCAGCGAGGGGGCGACCCAAGAGACCCAGTACTTC. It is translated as CASEGATQETQYF.

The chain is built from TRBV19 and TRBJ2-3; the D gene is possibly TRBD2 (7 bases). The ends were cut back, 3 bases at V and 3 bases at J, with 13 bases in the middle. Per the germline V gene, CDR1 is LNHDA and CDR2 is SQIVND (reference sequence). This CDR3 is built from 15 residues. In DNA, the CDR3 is TGTGCCAGTAGTATTGGGGGGGCGCGGACAGATACGCAGTATTTT. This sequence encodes CASSIGGARTDTQYF.

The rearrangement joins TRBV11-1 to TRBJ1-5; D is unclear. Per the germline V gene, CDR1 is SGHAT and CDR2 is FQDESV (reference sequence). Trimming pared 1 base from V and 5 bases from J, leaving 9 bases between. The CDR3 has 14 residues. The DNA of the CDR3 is TGTGCCAGCAGCTTAGGGGGTATGGATCAGCCCCAGCATTTT. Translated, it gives CASSLGGMDQPQHF.

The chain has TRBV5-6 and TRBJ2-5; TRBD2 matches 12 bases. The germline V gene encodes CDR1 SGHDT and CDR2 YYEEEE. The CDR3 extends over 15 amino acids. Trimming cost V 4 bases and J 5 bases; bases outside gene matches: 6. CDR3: CASSIWTSGKETQYF. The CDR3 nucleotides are TGTGCCAGCAGCATTTGGACTAGCGGGAAGGAGACCCAGTACTTC.

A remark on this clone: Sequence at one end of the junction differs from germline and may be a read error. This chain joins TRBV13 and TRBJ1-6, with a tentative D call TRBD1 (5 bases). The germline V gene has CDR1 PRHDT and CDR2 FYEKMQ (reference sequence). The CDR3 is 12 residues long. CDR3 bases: TGTGCCAGCAGCTCCCGGACGGGACGCCCCCAGTTT. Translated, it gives CASSSRTGRPQF. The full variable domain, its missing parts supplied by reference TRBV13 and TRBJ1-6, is AAGVIQSPRHLIKEKRETATLKCYPIPRHDTVYWYQQGPGQDPQFLISFYEKMQSDKGSIPDRFSAQQFSDYHSELNMSSLELGDSALYFCASSSRTGRPQFGNGTRLTVT.

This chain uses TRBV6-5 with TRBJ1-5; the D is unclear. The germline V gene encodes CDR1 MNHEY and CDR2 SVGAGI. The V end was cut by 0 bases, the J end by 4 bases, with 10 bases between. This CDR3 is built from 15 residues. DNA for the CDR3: TGTGCCAGCAGTTACTCGTTTCCGCCTAATCAGCCCCAGCATTTT. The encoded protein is CASSYSFPPNQPQHF.

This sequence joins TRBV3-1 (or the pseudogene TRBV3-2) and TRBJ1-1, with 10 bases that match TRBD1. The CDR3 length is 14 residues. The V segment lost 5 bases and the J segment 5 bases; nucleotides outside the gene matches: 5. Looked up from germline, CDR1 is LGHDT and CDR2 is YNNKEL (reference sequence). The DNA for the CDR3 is TGTGCCAGCAGCTTAGACAGGGGGCTTACTGAAGCTTTCTTT. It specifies CASSLDRGLTEAFF.

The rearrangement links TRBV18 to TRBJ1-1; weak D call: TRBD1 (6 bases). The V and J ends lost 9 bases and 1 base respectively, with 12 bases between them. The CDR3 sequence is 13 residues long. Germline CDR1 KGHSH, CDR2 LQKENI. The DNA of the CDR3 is TGTGCCAGTTCGGACAGCAAGAACACTGAAGCTTTCTTT. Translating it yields CASSDSKNTEAFF.

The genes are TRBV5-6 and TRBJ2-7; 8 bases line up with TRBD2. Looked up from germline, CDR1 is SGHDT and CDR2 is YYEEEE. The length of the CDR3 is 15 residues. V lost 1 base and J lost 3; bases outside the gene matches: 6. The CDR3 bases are TGTGCCAGCAGCTTGTCAGCGGGGGACTACTACGAGCAGTACTTC. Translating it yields CASSLSAGDYYEQYF.

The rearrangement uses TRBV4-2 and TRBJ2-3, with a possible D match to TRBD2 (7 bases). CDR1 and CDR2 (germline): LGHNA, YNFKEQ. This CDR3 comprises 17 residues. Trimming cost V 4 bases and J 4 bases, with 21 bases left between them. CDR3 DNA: TGTGCCAGCAGCCTAGGGGGAGGGGGGGCCCAGGCAGATACGCAGTATTTT. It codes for CASSLGGGGAQADTQYF.

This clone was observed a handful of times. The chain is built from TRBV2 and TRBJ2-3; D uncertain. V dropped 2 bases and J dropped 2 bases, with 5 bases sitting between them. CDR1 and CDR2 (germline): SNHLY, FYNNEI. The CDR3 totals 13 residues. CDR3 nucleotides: TGTGCCAGCAGTGAACCCTTCACAGATACGCAGTATTTT. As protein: CASSEPFTDTQYF.

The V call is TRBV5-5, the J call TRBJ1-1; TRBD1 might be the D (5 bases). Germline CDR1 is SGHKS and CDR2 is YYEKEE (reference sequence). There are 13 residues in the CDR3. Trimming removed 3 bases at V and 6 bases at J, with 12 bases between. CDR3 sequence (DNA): TGTGCCAGCAGCTCTCCTGGGGGACCTGAAGCTTTCTTT. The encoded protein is CASSSPGGPEAFF.

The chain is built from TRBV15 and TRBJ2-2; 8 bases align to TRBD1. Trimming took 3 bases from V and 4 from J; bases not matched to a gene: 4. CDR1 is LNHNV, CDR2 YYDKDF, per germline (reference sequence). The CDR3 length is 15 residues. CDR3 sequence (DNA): TGTGCCACCAGCAGGGACAGGGTGGTCACCGGGGAGCTGTTTTTT. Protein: CATSRDRVVTGELFF.

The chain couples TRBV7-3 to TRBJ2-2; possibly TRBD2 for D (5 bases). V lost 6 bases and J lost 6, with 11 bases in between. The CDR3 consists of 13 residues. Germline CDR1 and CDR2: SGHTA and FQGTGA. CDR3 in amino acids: CASRTVSAGELFF. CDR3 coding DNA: TGTGCCAGCAGGACTGTTAGCGCCGGGGAGCTGTTTTTT. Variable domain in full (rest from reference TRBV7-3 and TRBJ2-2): GAGVSQTPSNKVTEKGKYVELRCDPISGHTALYWYRQSLGQGPEFLIYFQGTGAADDSGLPNDRFFAVRPEGSVSTLKIQRTERGDSAVYLCASRTVSAGELFFGEGSRLTVL.

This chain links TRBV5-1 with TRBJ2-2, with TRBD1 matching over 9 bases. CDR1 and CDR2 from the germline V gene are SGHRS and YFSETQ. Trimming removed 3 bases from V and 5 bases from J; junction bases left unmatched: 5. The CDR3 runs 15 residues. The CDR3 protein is CASSWGQGSTGELFF. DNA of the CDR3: TGCGCCAGCAGCTGGGGACAGGGTTCTACCGGGGAGCTGTTTTTT.

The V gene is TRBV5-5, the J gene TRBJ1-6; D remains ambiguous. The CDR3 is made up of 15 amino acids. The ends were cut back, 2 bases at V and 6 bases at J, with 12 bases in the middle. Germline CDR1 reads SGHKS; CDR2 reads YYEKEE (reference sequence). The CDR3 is CASSLGLGRNSPLHF. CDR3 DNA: TGTGCCAGCAGCTTAGGCCTCGGACGTAATTCACCCCTCCACTTT.

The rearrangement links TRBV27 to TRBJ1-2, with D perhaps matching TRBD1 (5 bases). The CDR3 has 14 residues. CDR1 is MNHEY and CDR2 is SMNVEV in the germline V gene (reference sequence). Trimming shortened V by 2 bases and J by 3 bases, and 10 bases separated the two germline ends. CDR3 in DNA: TGTGCCAGCAGTTTAAGGGGATATGACTATGGCTACACCTTC. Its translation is CASSLRGYDYGYTF.

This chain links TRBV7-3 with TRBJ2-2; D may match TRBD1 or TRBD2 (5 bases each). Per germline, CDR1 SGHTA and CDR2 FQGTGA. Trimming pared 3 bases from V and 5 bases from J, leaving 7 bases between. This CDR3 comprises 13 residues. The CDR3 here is CASSFWGTGELFF. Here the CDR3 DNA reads TGTGCCAGCAGCTTTTGGGGGACCGGGGAGCTGTTTTTT.

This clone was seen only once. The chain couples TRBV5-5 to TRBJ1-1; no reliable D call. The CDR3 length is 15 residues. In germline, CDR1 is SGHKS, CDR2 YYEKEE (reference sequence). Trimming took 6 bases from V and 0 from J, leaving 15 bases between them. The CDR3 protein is CASIPPRTVNTEAFF. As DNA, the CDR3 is TGTGCCAGCATCCCACCCCGGACGGTGAACACTGAAGCTTTCTTT.